This T cell receptor beta chain was recovered during a study of blood T cell repertoires in COVID-19. CDR1 SGHTS and CDR2 YDEGEE come from the germline V gene. The V gene lost 3 bases and the J gene lost 10 bases, with 14 bases spanning the gap. The CDR3 has 14 amino acids. Only in-frame clones appear in the TCRdb table, and some are missing; sequencing was by immunoSEQ multiplex PCR. The sample has some 210,000 clones, about 90% seen once; the top ten hold 0.75% to 1%. This chain joins TRBV5-8 and TRBJ1-6, with D unresolved. The sequenced sample was peripheral blood. The TCR was taken from a man in his 60s with COVID-19, enrolled during active disease. The DNA for the CDR3 is TGTGCCAGCAGCTCAGAGACGGGAGCCTCACCCCTCCACTTT. It encodes CASSSETGASPLHF.